A selection of T cell receptor beta chains follows, all from one sample in a study of blood T cell repertoires in COVID-19. Only in-frame clones appear in the TCRdb table, and some are missing; sequencing was by immunoSEQ multiplex PCR. The data show tens of thousands of clones, 70% to 90% seen once. Sequencing was carried out using peripheral blood. Every receptor here comes from a woman aged 80 or older with acute or convalescent COVID-19. Both conserved end residues are part of each CDR3. The D gene is left open where the match is weak. The listing skips clone size in some rows; elsewhere it reads once, few, many or a size class.

TRBJ1-5 | - | TRBV28 | - | CASSLDGTNDSNQPQHF | TGTGCCAGCAGTCTTGACGGGACAAACGATAGCAATCAGCCCCAGCATTTT
TRBJ2-7 | - | TRBV7-6 | once | CASSPRQGSYEQYF | TGTGCCAGCAGCCCCAGGCAGGGATCCTACGAGCAGTACTTC
TRBJ2-4 | TRBD2 | TRBV10-1 | - | CASPSWEGRKNIQYF | TGCGCCAGCCCAAGCTGGGAGGGGAGGAAAAACATTCAGTACTTC
TRBJ1-5 | TRBD1 | TRBV6-6 | few | CASSGQGLRQPQHF | TGTGCCAGCAGCGGACAGGGCTTGAGGCAGCCCCAGCATTTT
TRBJ1-2 | - | TRBV5-4 | - | CASSPTAQETGYTF | TGTGCCAGCAGCCCGACAGCCCAGGAGACTGGCTACACCTTC
TRBJ2-3 | TRBD2 | TRBV6-6 | - | CASSPRTSGFTDTQYF | TGTGCCAGCAGTCCTCGGACTAGCGGGTTCACAGATACGCAGTATTTT
TRBJ1-2 | - | TRBV3-1/TRBV3-2 | once | CASSQLPPGHGYTF | TGTGCCAGCAGCCAACTCCCCCCAGGGCACGGCTACACCTTC
TRBJ1-3 | - | TRBV7-9 | - | CASSLRGSSGNTIYF | TGTGCCAGCAGCCTACGGGGGAGCTCTGGAAACACCATATATTTT
TRBJ2-5 | TRBD1 | TRBV5-5 | - | CASSLPRQGETQYF | TGTGCCAGCAGCCTCCCACGACAGGGCGAGACCCAGTACTTC
TRBJ2-7 | TRBD1 | TRBV10-1 | - | CASSEGQDYEQYF | TGCGCCAGCAGTGAGGGACAGGACTACGAGCAGTACTTC
TRBJ2-3 | - | TRBV29-1 | - | CTYQGNTDTQYF | TGCACCTACCAGGGAAACACAGATACGCAGTATTTT
TRBJ1-1 | TRBD1 | TRBV7-8 | - | CASTPDREVVTAFF | TGTGCCAGCACCCCCGACAGGGAAGTCGTAACAGCTTTCTTT
TRBJ2-1 | - | TRBV3-1/TRBV3-2 | - | CASSLEDEQFF | TGTGCCAGCAGCCTTGAGGATGAGCAGTTCTTC
TRBJ1-5 | - | TRBV19 | - | CASSSGPQPQHF | TGTGCCAGTAGTAGCGGGCCTCAGCCCCAGCATTTT
TRBJ1-5 | TRBD1 | TRBV23-1 | - | CASSQAPWTGNNQPQHF | TGCGCCAGCAGTCAAGCGCCATGGACAGGGAACAATCAGCCCCAGCATTTT
TRBJ1-2 | TRBD1 | TRBV6-6 | - | CASSFPPGQGDGYTF | TGTGCCAGCAGTTTTCCCCCGGGACAGGGAGATGGCTACACCTTC
TRBJ2-3 | - | TRBV5-4 | - | CASSSSTDTQYF | TGTGCCAGCAGCTCTAGCACAGATACGCAGTATTTT
TRBJ2-1 | - | TRBV2 | - | CASSVGGNEQFF | TGTGCCAGCAGTGTCGGAGGCAATGAGCAGTTCTTC
TRBJ2-3 | TRBD2 | TRBV2 | - | CATPGQRGGPSTDTQYF | TGTGCCACCCCGGGGCAGCGGGGGGGGCCTAGCACAGATACGCAGTATTTT
TRBJ1-1 | TRBD1 | TRBV5-1 | few | CASSLTGGAVNTEAFF | TGCGCCAGCAGCTTAACAGGGGGCGCGGTGAACACTGAAGCTTTCTTT
TRBJ1-5 | - | TRBV6-5 | - | CASTTLQGANQPQHF | TGTGCCAGCACTACACTGCAGGGCGCAAATCAGCCCCAGCATTTT
TRBJ1-5 | - | TRBV19 | - | CASWSGSQPQHF | TGTGCCAGTTGGTCAGGGTCCCAGCCCCAGCATTTT
TRBJ2-3 | TRBD1 | TRBV7-3 | - | CASSILGQVGDTQYF | TGTGCCAGCAGCATCCTAGGACAGGTGGGAGATACGCAGTATTTT
TRBJ1-6 | - | TRBV30 | - | CASSGQYNSPLHF | TGTGCCTCATCAGGCCAGTATAATTCACCCCTCCACTTT
TRBJ2-1 | TRBD1 | TRBV5-4 | - | CASSYRDRAHGEQFF | TGTGCCAGCAGCTACCGGGACAGGGCCCACGGGGAGCAGTTCTTC
TRBJ2-2 | - | TRBV5-1 | once | CASSSVGVADGELFF | TGCGCCAGCAGCTCGGTAGGGGTGGCGGACGGGGAGCTGTTTTTT
TRBJ1-6 | - | TRBV6-6 | - | CASSYSGGNSPLHF | TGTGCCAGCAGTTACTCAGGCGGGAATTCACCCCTCCACTTT
TRBJ2-1 | TRBD1 | TRBV9 | - | CASSGQGWNEQFF | TGTGCCAGCAGCGGACAGGGTTGGAATGAGCAGTTCTTC
TRBJ1-1 | TRBD1 | TRBV24-1 | - | CATSDAGQGLTEAFF | TGTGCCACCAGTGATGCCGGACAGGGACTGACTGAAGCTTTCTTT
TRBJ1-4 | TRBD1 | TRBV28 | - | CASSSSGTGREKLFF | TGTGCCAGCAGCTCCTCCGGGACAGGTCGGGAAAAACTGTTTTTT
TRBJ2-2 | - | TRBV19 | - | CASSTLTGSGELFF | TGTGCCAGTAGTACCCTGACAGGATCCGGGGAGCTGTTTTTT
TRBJ2-7 | - | TRBV7-9 | - | CASGGKGIEQYF | TGTGCCAGCGGAGGGAAGGGAATCGAGCAGTACTTC
TRBJ2-7 | TRBD1 | TRBV7-9 | - | CASSSAGQGAWGTYEQYF | TGTGCCAGCAGCTCAGCGGGACAGGGGGCATGGGGCACCTACGAGCAGTACTTC
TRBJ1-2 | TRBD1 | TRBV7-2 | - | CASSPRQGLGGYTF | TGTGCCAGCAGCCCTCGACAGGGGTTAGGTGGCTACACCTTC
TRBJ1-1 | TRBD1 | TRBV15 | - | CATSTGQGITEAFF | TGTGCCACCAGCACCGGACAGGGGATCACTGAAGCTTTCTTT
TRBJ2-2 | - | TRBV18 | - | CASSQEDTGELFF | TGTGCCAGCTCACAAGAGGACACCGGGGAGCTGTTTTTT
TRBJ2-5 | TRBD2 | TRBV5-6 | - | CASSLKTSGGLGEETQYF | TGTGCCAGCAGCTTGAAGACTAGCGGGGGCCTCGGTGAGGAGACCCAGTACTTC
TRBJ1-1 | - | TRBV6-5 | - | CASSRGSEAFF | TGTGCCAGCAGTCGAGGCTCTGAAGCTTTCTTT
TRBJ2-7 | - | TRBV29-1 | - | CSVPTSASEQYF | TGCAGCGTTCCGACATCTGCGAGCGAGCAGTACTTC
TRBJ1-4 | - | TRBV7-9 | - | CASSLSGASTNEKLFF | TGTGCCAGCAGCTTATCAGGGGCTTCTACTAATGAAAAACTGTTTTTT
TRBJ2-5 | TRBD1 | TRBV11-2 | - | CASSFRLSTGGSVETQYF | TGTGCCAGCAGCTTCCGATTGTCAACAGGGGGCTCGGTGGAGACCCAGTACTTC